These T cell receptor beta chains were read from a single sample in a study of CD8 T cells in Susac syndrome. TCRdb used MiXCR to reprocess the immunoSEQ multiplex PCR reads, holding one entry per CDR3 protein. Of 330,000 or so distinct CDR3 sequences in the sample, 89% were seen once. The sequenced material came from CD8+ T cells from PBMCs. The receptor set was obtained from a human donor with multiple sclerosis. Each CDR3 is given with its conserved first and last residue. Fields, in order: V gene, clone size, CDR3 length, D gene, J gene, CDR3 protein, CDR3 DNA. A D gene is named only where the DNA matches it firmly. A row's size may be missing; if present it is once, few, many or a size class.

>TRBV9|-|17|TRBD1|TRBJ2-4
CASSETGQGYLWDIQYF
TGTGCCAGCAGCGAAACGGGACAGGGGTATTTGTGGGACATTCAGTACTTC
>TRBV29-1|-|18|TRBD1|TRBJ1-2
CSVEKTPGQGGTNYGYTF
TGCAGCGTTGAGAAGACCCCGGGACAGGGGGGAACTAACTATGGCTACACCTTC
>TRBV19|-|12|-|TRBJ1-2
CASSIASTTYTF
TGTGCCAGTAGTATAGCCAGTACAACCTACACCTTC
>TRBV4-1|-|12|-|TRBJ1-2
CASSPQRGGYTF
TGCGCCAGCAGCCCACAGAGGGGTGGCTACACCTTC
>TRBV11-2|few|13|-|TRBJ2-7
CASSLGRIYEQYF
TGTGCCAGCAGCTTGGGCAGGATCTACGAGCAGTACTTC
>TRBV4-3|-|14|-|TRBJ1-2
CASSQEAVNYGYTF
TGCGCCAGCAGCCAAGAAGCCGTCAACTATGGCTACACCTTC
>TRBV5-1|-|15|-|TRBJ2-1
CASSLEGSAYNEQFF
TGCGCCAGCAGCTTGGAGGGCAGCGCGTACAATGAGCAGTTCTTC
>TRBV9|-|15|-|TRBJ2-5
CASSATGLGQETQYF
TGTGCCAGCAGCGCAACAGGGTTGGGGCAAGAGACCCAGTACTTC
>TRBV30|once|15|TRBD2|TRBJ2-1
CAWSAGTSGFNEQFF
TGTGCCTGGAGTGCCGGGACTAGCGGCTTCAATGAGCAGTTCTTC
>TRBV9|few|14|TRBD2|TRBJ2-7
CASSVRGGNYEQYF
TGTGCCAGCAGCGTGCGGGGGGGCAACTACGAGCAGTACTTC
>TRBV27|-|15|TRBD2|TRBJ2-7
CASSLSEAGSDEQYF
TGTGCCAGCAGTTTATCGGAAGCGGGGTCTGACGAGCAGTACTTC